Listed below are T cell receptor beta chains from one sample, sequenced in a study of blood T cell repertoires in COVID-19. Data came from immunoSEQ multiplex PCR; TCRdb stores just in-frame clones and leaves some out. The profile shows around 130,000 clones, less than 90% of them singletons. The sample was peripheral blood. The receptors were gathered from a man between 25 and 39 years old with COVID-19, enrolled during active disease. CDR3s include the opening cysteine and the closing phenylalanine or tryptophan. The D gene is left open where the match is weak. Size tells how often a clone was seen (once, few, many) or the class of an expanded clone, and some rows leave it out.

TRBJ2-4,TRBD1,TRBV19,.,CASSPGGRNIQYF,TGTGCCAGTAGTCCAGGGGGCAGGAACATTCAGTACTTC
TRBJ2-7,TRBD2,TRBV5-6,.,CASSFPTSGIAYEQYF,TGTGCCAGCAGCTTTCCGACTAGCGGGATCGCCTACGAGCAGTACTTC
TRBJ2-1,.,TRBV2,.,CASYPGDNEQFF,TGTGCCAGCTATCCGGGGGACAATGAGCAGTTCTTC
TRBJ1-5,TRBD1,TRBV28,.,CASSPTGGGNQPQHF,TGTGCCAGCAGTCCTACAGGGGGAGGAAATCAGCCCCAGCATTTT
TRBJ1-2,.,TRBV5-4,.,CASSLDTNYGYTF,TGTGCCAGCAGCTTGGACACCAACTATGGCTACACCTTC
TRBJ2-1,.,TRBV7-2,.,CASSFRTSSNEQFF,TGTGCCAGCAGCTTCCGGACTTCCTCAAATGAGCAGTTCTTC
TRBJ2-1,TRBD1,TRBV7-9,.,CASSTQGYNEQFF,TGTGCCAGCAGTACACAGGGGTACAATGAGCAGTTCTTC
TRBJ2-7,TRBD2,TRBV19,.,CASSITSGDYEQYF,TGTGCCAGTAGTATTACTAGCGGGGATTACGAGCAGTACTTC
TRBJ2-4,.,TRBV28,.,CASSPSGEGAKNIQYF,TGTGCCAGCAGCCCGTCGGGGGAAGGGGCCAAAAACATTCAGTACTTC
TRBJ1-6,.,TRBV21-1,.,CASSLGTRRTGAYNSPLHF,TGTGCCAGCAGCTTGGGAACACGTCGGACAGGGGCCTATAATTCACCCCTCCACTTT
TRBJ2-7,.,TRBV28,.,CASRTEGAGEQYF,TGTGCCAGCAGGACAGAGGGGGCGGGGGAGCAGTACTTC
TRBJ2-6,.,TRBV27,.,CASSSQGTGANVLTF,TGTGCCAGCAGTTCACAGGGTACTGGGGCCAACGTCCTGACTTTC
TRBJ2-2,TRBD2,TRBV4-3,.,CASSQEGAGGRAGELFF,TGCGCCAGCAGCCAAGAAGGGGCGGGAGGGCGAGCCGGGGAGCTGTTTTTT
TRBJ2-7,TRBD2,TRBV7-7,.,CASSSGLAGGGQQYF,TGTGCTAGCAGCTCGGGACTAGCGGGAGGTGGCCAGCAGTACTTC
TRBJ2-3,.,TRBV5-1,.,CASSLGTGTQDTQYF,TGCGCCAGCAGCTTGGGGACGGGGACACAGGATACGCAGTATTTT
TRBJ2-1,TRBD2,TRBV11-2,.,CASSLQAGIDEQFF,TGTGCCAGCAGCTTACAAGCGGGAATTGATGAGCAGTTCTTC
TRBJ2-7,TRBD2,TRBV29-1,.,CSVEDTGLAGGPGYEQYF,TGCAGCGTTGAAGATACGGGACTAGCGGGAGGGCCGGGATACGAGCAGTACTTC
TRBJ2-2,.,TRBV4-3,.,CASSQDRRVTGELFF,TGCGCCAGCAGCCAAGATAGGAGGGTTACCGGGGAGCTGTTTTTT
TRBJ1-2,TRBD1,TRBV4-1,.,CASSQEVTGTSTGYTF,TGCGCCAGCAGCCAAGAGGTGACAGGGACGAGTACGGGCTACACCTTC
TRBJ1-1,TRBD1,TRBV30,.,CAWSPLGQPNTEAFF,TGTGCCTGGAGTCCCCTGGGACAGCCGAACACTGAAGCTTTCTTT
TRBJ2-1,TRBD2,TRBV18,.,CASSPFTSDNEQFF,TGTGCCAGCTCACCATTTACTAGCGACAATGAGCAGTTCTTC
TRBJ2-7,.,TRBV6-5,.,CASLPGLGYYEQYF,TGTGCCAGCCTGCCGGGACTGGGGTACTACGAGCAGTACTTC
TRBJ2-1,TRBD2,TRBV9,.,CASSVHPTSGNEQFF,TGTGCCAGCAGCGTTCACCCGACTAGCGGCAATGAGCAGTTCTTC
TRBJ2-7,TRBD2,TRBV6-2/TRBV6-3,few,CASSLGLALLQQYF,TGTGCCAGCAGCCTTGGACTAGCTTTACTACAGCAGTACTTC
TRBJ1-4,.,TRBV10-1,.,CATQSSQEKLFF,TGCGCCACCCAATCCTCGCAGGAAAAACTGTTTTTT
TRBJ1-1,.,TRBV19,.,CASSTPRTEAFF,TGTGCCAGTAGTACACCCAGAACTGAAGCTTTCTTT
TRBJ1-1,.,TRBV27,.,CASSLRGGRNTEAFF,TGTGCCAGCAGTTTACGGGGGGGGCGGAACACTGAAGCTTTCTTT
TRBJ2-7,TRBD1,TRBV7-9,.,CASSTPGQGDHEQYF,TGTGCCAGCAGCACGCCCGGACAGGGAGACCACGAGCAGTACTTC
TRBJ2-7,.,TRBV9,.,CASSGERGYEQYF,TGTGCCAGCAGCGGGGAACGGGGGTACGAGCAGTACTTC
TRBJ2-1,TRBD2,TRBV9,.,CASSGRLAGGQDEQFF,TGTGCCAGCAGCGGACGACTAGCGGGAGGTCAGGATGAGCAGTTCTTC
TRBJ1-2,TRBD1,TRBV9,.,CASSVETGGIWGYTF,TGTGCCAGCAGCGTAGAGACAGGGGGCATTTGGGGCTACACCTTC
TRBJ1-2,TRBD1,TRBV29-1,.,CSAPGQGAGGYTF,TGCAGCGCGCCGGGACAGGGGGCGGGAGGCTACACCTTC
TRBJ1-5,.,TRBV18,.,CASSPNTGSQPQHF,TGTGCCAGCTCACCAAATACAGGGTCACAGCCCCAGCATTTT
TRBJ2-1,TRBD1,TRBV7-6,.,CASSLYLGQGTYNEQFF,TGTGCCAGCAGCTTATATTTGGGACAGGGCACCTACAATGAGCAGTTCTTC
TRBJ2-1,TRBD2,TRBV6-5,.,CASSRGSGANNEQFF,TGTGCCAGCAGCCGAGGTAGCGGGGCTAACAATGAGCAGTTCTTC
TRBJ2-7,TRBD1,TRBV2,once,CASSASPGQGMNEQYF,TGTGCCAGCAGTGCCTCACCGGGACAGGGTATGAACGAGCAGTACTTC
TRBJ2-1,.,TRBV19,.,CASSISGLVNEQFF,TGTGCCAGTAGTATTTCGGGGTTGGTCAATGAGCAGTTCTTC
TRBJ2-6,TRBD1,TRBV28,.,CASRPTGGAGANVLTF,TGTGCCAGCAGACCTACAGGGGGCGCTGGGGCCAACGTCCTGACTTTC
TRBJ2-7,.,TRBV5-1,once,CASTEDGTYEQYF,TGCGCCAGCACCGAGGACGGGACCTACGAGCAGTACTTC
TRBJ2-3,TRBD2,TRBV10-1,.,CASSDVAGLPDTQYF,TGCGCCAGCAGTGATGTAGCGGGACTTCCAGATACGCAGTATTTT
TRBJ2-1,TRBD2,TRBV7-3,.,CASSVQREGSYNEQFF,TGTGCCAGCAGCGTTCAGCGGGAGGGCTCCTACAATGAGCAGTTCTTC